The next 20 T cell receptor beta chains were all read from a single sample in a study of blood T cell repertoires in COVID-19. The data were produced by immunoSEQ multiplex PCR, yet TCRdb's version contains in-frame clones alone and is incomplete. The profile shows some 80,000 clones, roughly 86% of them singletons. Sequences were obtained from peripheral blood. Receptors were obtained from an elderly man with active or convalescent COVID-19.

V and J are TRBV5-1 and TRBJ2-3, with 8 bases that match TRBD2. The CDR3 covers 16 residues. V was clipped by 0 bases and J by 4 bases; unmatched bases: 7. Germline V gene sequence: CDR1 SGHRS, CDR2 YFSETQ. The DNA of the CDR3 is TGCGCCAGCAGCTTGGGCGTAGCGGGGATGTCAGATACGCAGTATTTT. It translates to CASSLGVAGMSDTQYF.

The gene calls are TRBV12-3 or TRBV12-4 and TRBJ1-2; D is ambiguous. The CDR3 is made up of 13 amino acids. Trimming stripped 4 bases from V and 2 bases from J, with 8 bases between. CDR3: CASSSKPNYGYTF. Written as DNA, the CDR3 is TGTGCCAGCAGTTCAAAGCCGAACTATGGCTACACCTTC.

This clone was observed a handful of times. The V and J genes are TRBV9 and TRBJ2-3; possibly TRBD2 for D (5 bases). The CDR3 loop spans 15 amino acids. Germline CDR1 is SGDLS and CDR2 is YYNGEE. Trimming shortened V by 3 bases and J by 1 base, and 12 bases separated the two germline ends. This chain's CDR3 is CASSARDEGTDTQYF. CDR3 sequence (DNA): TGTGCCAGCAGCGCACGGGATGAGGGCACAGATACGCAGTATTTT.

This chain uses TRBV10-1 with TRBJ1-5, with 7 bases fitting TRBD1. Per the germline V gene, CDR1 is WNHNN and CDR2 is SYGVQD (reference sequence). The V and J ends lost 6 bases and 2 bases, in that order; junction bases with no gene match: 7. The length of the CDR3 is 15 residues. The CDR3 bases are TGCGCCAGCAGAGGGACAGCGGAAGGCAATCAGCCCCAGCATTTT. It codes for CASRGTAEGNQPQHF.

The gene calls are TRBV11-2 and TRBJ1-2; the match to TRBD1 covers 7 bases. The CDR3 is 15 residues long. Germline V gene data show CDR1 as SGHAT and CDR2 as FQNNGV. J gave up 3 bases and V 3 bases, and 7 bases lay outside the gene matches. Written as DNA, the CDR3 is TGTGCCAGCAGCTTCGGGGCAGGGGGTGACTATGGCTACACCTTC. Its protein product is CASSFGAGGDYGYTF.

This chain links TRBV10-1 with TRBJ2-1; 10 nucleotides agree with TRBD1. V was clipped by 3 bases and J by 7 bases; unmatched bases: 9. The CDR3 contains 16 residues. The germline V gene encodes CDR1 WNHNN and CDR2 SYGVQD (reference sequence). CDR3 region: CASSDGSDRGDNEQFF. CDR3 bases: TGCGCCAGCAGTGACGGTTCGGACAGGGGGGATAATGAGCAGTTCTTC.

The gene calls are TRBV11-2 and TRBJ2-1; D is ambiguous. CDR3 length: 13 residues. Trimming removed 5 bases from V and 6 bases from J, with 11 bases in between. Per the germline V gene, CDR1 is SGHAT and CDR2 is FQNNGV. The CDR3 DNA reads as TGTGCCAGCAGCATCAACGCGGTCAATGAGCAGTTCTTC. Translating gives CASSINAVNEQFF.

J is TRBJ1-6 and V is TRBV6-5; D is unclear. The CDR3 runs to 13 residues. V lost 11 bases and J lost 2, with 10 bases in between. The germline V gene has CDR1 MNHEY and CDR2 SVGAGI. The CDR3 here is CAARFAYNSPLHF. The CDR3 nucleotides are TGTGCCGCCCGGTTTGCCTATAATTCACCCCTCCACTTT.

This chain connects TRBV10-2 to TRBJ2-7, with 7 bases lining up with TRBD1. Germline CDR1 is WSHSY and CDR2 is SAAADI. V gave up 6 bases and J gave up 0 bases; unmatched junction bases: 2. The CDR3 length is 13 residues. In DNA form, the CDR3 reads TGCGCCAGCAGGGACAGGTCCTCCTACGAGCAGTACGTC. It is translated as CASRDRSSYEQYV.

This chain links TRBV19 with TRBJ1-6; TRBD1 is a possible D gene (6 bases). Germline V gene sequence: CDR1 LNHDA, CDR2 SQIVND (reference sequence). The CDR3 has 14 residues. V lost 1 base and J 15 bases, leaving 16 bases between the germline ends. The CDR3 sequence: CASSIVGSQGNLHF. The CDR3 bases are TGTGCCAGTAGTATAGTCGGATCACAGGGTAACCTCCACTTT.

This chain links TRBV7-9 with TRBJ2-3; D is unresolved. Trimming cost V 0 bases and J 3 bases, with 10 bases left between them. CDR1 and CDR2 (germline): SEHNR, FQNEAQ (reference sequence). CDR3 length: 15 amino acids. CDR3 DNA: TGTGCCAGCAGCTTAGCCGGGTCAGTGACAGATACGCAGTATTTT. It codes for CASSLAGSVTDTQYF.

The genes are TRBV10-3 and TRBJ1-2; no clear D. The germline V and J ends were trimmed by 4 bases and 8 bases, with 17 bases remaining between them. The CDR3 is 14 amino acids. Germline-derived CDR1 and CDR2 are ENHRY and SYGVKD. CDR3 sequence: CAISGLREKRGYTF. In DNA, the CDR3 is TGTGCCATCAGTGGGCTCCGGGAGAAAAGAGGCTACACCTTC.

The V call is TRBV27, the J call TRBJ2-3; 9 nucleotides match TRBD2. J gave up 0 bases and V 6 bases, and 7 bases lay outside the gene matches. This CDR3 is built from 16 residues. From germline, CDR1 is MNHEY and CDR2 SMNVEV (reference sequence). The CDR3, as DNA: TGTGCCAGCAGCCTTCAAGGACTAGCGAGCACAGATACGCAGTATTTT. Its translation is CASSLQGLASTDTQYF.

The genes are TRBV9 and TRBJ2-1; D possibly corresponds to TRBD2 (5 bases). Trimming removed 4 bases from V and 9 bases from J, with 17 bases in between. CDR1 is SGDLS, CDR2 YYNGEE, per germline. The CDR3 is 14 residues long. The CDR3 region has the DNA TGTGCCAGCAGCCCTAGCCCGAGGACTTTTGAGCAGTTCTTC. This translates into CASSPSPRTFEQFF.

V gene TRBV10-1 combines with J gene TRBJ1-5; D may be TRBD1 (5 bases). Looked up from germline, CDR1 is WNHNN and CDR2 is SYGVQD (reference sequence). This CDR3 is built from 16 residues. V lost 2 bases and J 0 bases, leaving 11 bases between the germline ends. The CDR3 sequence: CASSETRQSSNQPQHF. For the CDR3, the DNA is TGCGCCAGCAGTGAGACCCGACAGAGTAGCAATCAGCCCCAGCATTTT.

The chain has TRBV20-1 and TRBJ2-1; D is unresolved. V lost 2 bases, J lost 6 bases, and 5 bases lay in between. Germline V gives CDR1 DFQATT, CDR2 SNEGSKA (reference sequence). CDR3 size: 11 residues. The CDR3 DNA sequence: TGCAGTGCTAGACTATCCAATGAGCAGTTCTTC. It is translated as CSARLSNEQFF.

The table lists this clone with a count of one. The genes are TRBV7-2 and TRBJ2-3; no reliable D call. The germline CDR1 and CDR2 sequences are SGHTA and FQGNSA. V was pared by 5 bases and J by 0 bases, with 15 bases between. The CDR3 is 16 residues long. CDR3 nucleotide sequence: TGTGCCAGCAGCCGCCTGGGCCGACGAAGCACAGATACGCAGTATTTT. It codes for CASSRLGRRSTDTQYF.

This clone was counted a single time. This chain uses TRBV21-1 with TRBJ1-5; TRBD1 reflects the table's D call only, with no check against the DNA. TRBV21-1 has pseudogene status. CDR3 size: 17 residues. The CDR3 spells CASSKSNRVRGNQPQHF. In DNA, the CDR3 is TGTGCCAGCAGCAAGTCGAACAGGGTTAGAGGTAATCAGCCCCAGCATTTT.

The chain joins TRBV24-1 to TRBJ2-5, with 7 bases identical to TRBD1. Looked up from germline, CDR1 is KGHDR and CDR2 is SFDVKD. V dropped 4 bases and J dropped 0; count of bases not matched to a gene: 4. This CDR3 contains 15 residues. The CDR3 region is CATSDQGQNQETQYF. The CDR3 region has the DNA TGTGCCACCAGTGACCAGGGACAGAACCAAGAGACCCAGTACTTC.

The rearrangement uses TRBV7-8 and TRBJ2-1; 14 bases line up with TRBD2. Trimming at V came to 2 bases and at J to 5 bases, leaving 8 bases not matched to a gene. Germline values: CDR1 SGHVS, CDR2 FQNEAQ. The CDR3 extends over 18 amino acids. The CDR3 DNA reads as TGTGCCAGCAGCTTATCGGGACTAGCGGGAGTGCGCGACAATGAGCAGTTCTTC. Protein product: CASSLSGLAGVRDNEQFF.